The subject of this entry is one T cell receptor beta chain. No antigen is known for it. CD8+ and CD4+ T cells taken from blood had their TCR beta sequenced. Through negative isolation, CD4+ and CD8+ T cells were obtained, while TEMRA cells were enriched using FACS. CDR1 is DFQATT, CDR2 SNEGSKA, per germline (reference sequence). Germline trimming cut 7 bases from V and 5 bases from J; bases unmatched to any gene: 12. The CDR3 sequence is 15 residues long. A quantity of roughly 0.5 to 1 ug RNA underwent reverse transcription using random hexamers. Coverage of TCR beta CDR3 amplification by immunoSEQ multiplex PCR extended to 54 Vbeta and 13 Jbeta. TCRdb processed the immunoSEQ multiplex PCR reads anew with MiXCR; each CDR3 protein has one entry. Of fewer than 350,000 distinct CDR3 sequences listed, 90% to 95% are singletons. This entry belongs to a study of CD8 T cells in Susac syndrome. Whole-study results and caveats: It was acknowledged by the study that relatively few individuals were included in its TCR sequencing and HLA analysis.

The receptor's source is a human donor with multiple sclerosis. This chain uses TRBV20-1 with TRBJ2-3, with TRBD2 matching over 10 bases. The sample taken for sequencing was CD4+ T cells from PBMCs. As DNA, the CDR3 is TGCAGTGTCCCCCACCAGCGGGGGGGCAAAGATACGCAGTATTTT. It translates to CSVPHQRGGKDTQYF.